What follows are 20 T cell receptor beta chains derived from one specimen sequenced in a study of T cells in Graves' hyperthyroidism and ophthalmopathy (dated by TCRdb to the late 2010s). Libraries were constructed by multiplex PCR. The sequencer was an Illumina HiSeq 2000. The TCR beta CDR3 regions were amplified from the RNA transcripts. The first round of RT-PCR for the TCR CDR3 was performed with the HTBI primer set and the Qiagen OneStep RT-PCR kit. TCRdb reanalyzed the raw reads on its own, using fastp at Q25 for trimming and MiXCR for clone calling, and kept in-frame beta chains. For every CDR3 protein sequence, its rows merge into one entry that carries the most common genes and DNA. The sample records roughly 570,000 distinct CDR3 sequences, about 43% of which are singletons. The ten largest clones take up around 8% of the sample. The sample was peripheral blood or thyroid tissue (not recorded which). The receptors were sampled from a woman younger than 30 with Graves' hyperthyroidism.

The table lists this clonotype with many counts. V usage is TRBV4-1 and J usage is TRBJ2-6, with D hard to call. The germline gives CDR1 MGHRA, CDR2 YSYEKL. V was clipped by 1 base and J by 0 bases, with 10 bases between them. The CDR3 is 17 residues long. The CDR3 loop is CASSQGRASSGANVLTF. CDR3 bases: TGCGCCAGCAGCCAAGGCCGGGCTAGCTCTGGGGCCAACGTCCTGACTTTC.

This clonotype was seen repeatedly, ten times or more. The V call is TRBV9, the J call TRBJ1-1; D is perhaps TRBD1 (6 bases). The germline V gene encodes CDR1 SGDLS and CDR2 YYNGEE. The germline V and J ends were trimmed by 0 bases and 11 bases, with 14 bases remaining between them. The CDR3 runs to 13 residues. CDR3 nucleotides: TGTGCCAGCAGCGTAGTACAGGGTAAAGATGCTTTCTTT. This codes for CASSVVQGKDAFF.

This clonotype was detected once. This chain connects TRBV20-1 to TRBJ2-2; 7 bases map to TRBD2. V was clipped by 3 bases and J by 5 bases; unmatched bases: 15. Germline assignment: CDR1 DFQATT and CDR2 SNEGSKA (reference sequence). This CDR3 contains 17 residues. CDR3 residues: CSASGLGPSGPTGELFF. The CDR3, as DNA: TGCAGTGCTAGTGGTTTGGGCCCTAGCGGACCTACCGGGGAGCTGTTTTTT.

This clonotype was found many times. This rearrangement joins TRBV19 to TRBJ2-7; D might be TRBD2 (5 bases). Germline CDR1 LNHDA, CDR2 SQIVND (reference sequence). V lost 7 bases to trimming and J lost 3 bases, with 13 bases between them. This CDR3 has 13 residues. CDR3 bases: TGTGCCAGTAATGATGGACGGGGCTACGAGCAGTACTTC. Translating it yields CASNDGRGYEQYF. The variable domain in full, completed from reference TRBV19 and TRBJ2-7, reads DGGITQSPKYLFRKEGQNVTLSCEQNLNHDAMYWYRQDPGQGLRLIYYSQIVNDFQKGDIAEGYSVSREKKESFPLTVTSAQKNPTAFYLCASNDGRGYEQYFGPGTRLTVT.

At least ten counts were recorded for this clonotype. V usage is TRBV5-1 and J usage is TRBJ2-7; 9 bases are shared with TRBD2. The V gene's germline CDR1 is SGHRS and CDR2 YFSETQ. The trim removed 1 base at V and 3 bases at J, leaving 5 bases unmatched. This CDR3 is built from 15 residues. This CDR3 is CASSLTSSGIYEQYF. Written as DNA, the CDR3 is TGCGCCAGCAGCTTGACTTCTAGCGGGATCTACGAGCAGTACTTC.

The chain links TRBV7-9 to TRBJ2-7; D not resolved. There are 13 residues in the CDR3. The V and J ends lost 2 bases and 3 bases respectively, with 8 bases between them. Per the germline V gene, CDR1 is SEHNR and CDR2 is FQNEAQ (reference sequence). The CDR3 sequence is CASSLWTDYEQYF. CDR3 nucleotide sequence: TGTGCCAGCAGCTTATGGACGGACTACGAGCAGTACTTC.

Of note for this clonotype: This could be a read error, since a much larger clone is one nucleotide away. The CDR3 coding sequence is TGCAGTGCTAGTCCACCGGGACAGGGAGGCGGGGAGCTGTTTTTT. Translating it yields CSASPPGQGGGELFF. The V gene is TRBV20-1, the J gene TRBJ2-2; 9 nucleotides match TRBD1. Germline V lookup: CDR1 DFQATT, CDR2 SNEGSKA (reference sequence). The CDR3 spans 15 residues. The trim removed 3 bases at V and 7 bases at J, leaving 9 bases unmatched.

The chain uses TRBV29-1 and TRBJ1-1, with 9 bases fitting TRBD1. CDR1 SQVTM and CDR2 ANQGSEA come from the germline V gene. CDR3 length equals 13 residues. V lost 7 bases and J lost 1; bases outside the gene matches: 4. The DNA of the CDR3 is TGCAGCGAACTGACAGGGGGGAACACTGAAGCTTTCTTT. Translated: CSELTGGNTEAFF.

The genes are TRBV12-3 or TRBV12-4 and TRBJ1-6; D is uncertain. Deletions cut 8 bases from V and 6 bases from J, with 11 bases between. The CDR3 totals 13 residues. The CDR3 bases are TGTGCCAGCTTCAACGGGCGTAATTCACCCCTCCACTTT. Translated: CASFNGRNSPLHF.

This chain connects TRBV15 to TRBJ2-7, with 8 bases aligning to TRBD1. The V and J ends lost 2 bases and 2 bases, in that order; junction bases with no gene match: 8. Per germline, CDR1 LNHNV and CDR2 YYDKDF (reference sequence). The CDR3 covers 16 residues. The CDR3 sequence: CATSRPQGAFTYEQYF. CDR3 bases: TGTGCCACCAGCAGACCTCAGGGGGCCTTCACCTACGAGCAGTACTTC.

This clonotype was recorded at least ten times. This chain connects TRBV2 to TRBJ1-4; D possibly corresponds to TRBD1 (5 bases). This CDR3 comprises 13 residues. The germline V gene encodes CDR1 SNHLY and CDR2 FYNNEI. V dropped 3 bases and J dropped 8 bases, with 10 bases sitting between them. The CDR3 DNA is TGTGCCAGCAGTGAGGACACGGGAGAAAAACTGTTTTTT. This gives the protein CASSEDTGEKLFF.

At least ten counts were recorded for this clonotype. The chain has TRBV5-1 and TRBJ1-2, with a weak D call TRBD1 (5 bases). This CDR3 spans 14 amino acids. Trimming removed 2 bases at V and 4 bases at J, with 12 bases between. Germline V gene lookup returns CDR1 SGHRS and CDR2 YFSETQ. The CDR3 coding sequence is TGCGCCAGCAGCTTTGAGGGGCTCGGCTATGGCTACACCTTC. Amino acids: CASSFEGLGYGYTF.

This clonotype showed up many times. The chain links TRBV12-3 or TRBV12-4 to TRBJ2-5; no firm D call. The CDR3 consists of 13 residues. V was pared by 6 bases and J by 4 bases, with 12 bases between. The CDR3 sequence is CASRRSVGETQYF. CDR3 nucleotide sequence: TGTGCCAGCAGGCGATCGGTGGGAGAGACCCAGTACTTC.

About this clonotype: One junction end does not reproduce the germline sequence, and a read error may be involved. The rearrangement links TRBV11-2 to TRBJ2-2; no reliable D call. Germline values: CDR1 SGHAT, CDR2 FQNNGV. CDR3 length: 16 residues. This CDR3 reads CASSSPASPKTGELFF. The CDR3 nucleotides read TGTGCCAGCAGCTCCCCGGCCAGCCCGAAAACCGGGGAGCTGTTTTTT.

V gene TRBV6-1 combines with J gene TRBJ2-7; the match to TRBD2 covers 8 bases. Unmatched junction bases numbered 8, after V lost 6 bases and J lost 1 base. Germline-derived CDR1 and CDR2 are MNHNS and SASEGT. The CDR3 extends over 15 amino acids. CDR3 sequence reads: CASSHGAGASYEQYF. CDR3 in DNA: TGTGCCAGCAGCCATGGAGCGGGAGCTTCCTACGAGCAGTACTTC.

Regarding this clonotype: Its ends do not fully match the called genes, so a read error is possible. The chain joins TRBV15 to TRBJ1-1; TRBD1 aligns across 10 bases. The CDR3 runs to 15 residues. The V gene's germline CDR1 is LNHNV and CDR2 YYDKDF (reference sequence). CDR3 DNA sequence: TGTGCCACCAGCACAGACAGGGGGCTAAACAATGAAGCTTTCTTT. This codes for CATSTDRGLNNEAFF. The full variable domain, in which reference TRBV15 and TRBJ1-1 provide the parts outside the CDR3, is DAMVIQNPRYQVTQFGKPVTLSCSQTLNHNVMYWYQQKSSQAPKLLFHYYDKDFNNEADTPDNFQSRRPNTSFCFLDIRSPGLGDTAMYLCATSTDRGLNNEAFFGQGTRLTVV.

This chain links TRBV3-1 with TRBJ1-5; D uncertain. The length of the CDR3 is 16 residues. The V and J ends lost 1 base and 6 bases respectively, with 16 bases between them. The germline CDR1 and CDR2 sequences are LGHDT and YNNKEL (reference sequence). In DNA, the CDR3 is TGTGCCAGCAGCCAAGGGCCCGGAACCTACAGTCAGCCCCAGCATTTT. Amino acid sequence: CASSQGPGTYSQPQHF.

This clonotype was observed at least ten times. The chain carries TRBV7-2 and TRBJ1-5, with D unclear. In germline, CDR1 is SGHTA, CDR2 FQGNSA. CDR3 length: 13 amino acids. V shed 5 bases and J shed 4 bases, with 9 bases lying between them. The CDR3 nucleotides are TGTGCCAGCAGCCCAGGCGTGAATCAGCCCCAGCATTTT. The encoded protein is CASSPGVNQPQHF.

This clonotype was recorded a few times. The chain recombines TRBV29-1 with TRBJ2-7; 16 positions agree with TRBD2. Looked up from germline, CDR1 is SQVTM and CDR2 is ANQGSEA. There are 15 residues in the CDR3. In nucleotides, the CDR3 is TGCAGGAAGGGACTAGCGGGAGGGCCGGGTTACGAGCAGTACTTC. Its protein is CRKGLAGGPGYEQYF.

The CDR3 is CASSHTSGRIGELFF. DNA of the CDR3: TGTGCCAGCAGCCATACTAGCGGGAGAATCGGGGAGCTGTTTTTT. J is TRBJ2-2 and V is TRBV3-1, with 11 bases matching TRBD2. Trimming took 3 bases from V and 7 from J; bases not matched to a gene: 4. CDR1 is LGHDT and CDR2 is YNNKEL in the germline V gene (reference sequence). The CDR3 is 15 amino acids.